The clone carrying this TCR beta chain showed up just a few times. Its cognate antigen is unknown. With the Oncomine TCR Beta short-read assay, DNA from cultured CD4+ T cells was sequenced. In TCRdb, the PCR reads were re-called with MiXCR into one record per CDR3 protein. The repertoire holds about 4,000 distinct CDR3 sequences, with around 17% as singletons. The data belong to a study of vaccination and CD4 T cells after COVID-19. The treatment denotes: approximately nine-day PBMC culture with coronavirus spike peptide pools or control peptides (ViraFEST assay). Between the trimmed V and J ends, which lost 3 bases and 1 base, there was a span of 16 bases. The CDR3 contains 16 residues.

This TCR derives from a human donor who had recovered from COVID-19. Sequencing was performed on CD4+ T cells from blood, cultured in vitro. The genes are TRBV23-1 and TRBJ2-7, with D hard to call. Being an ORF, TRBV23-1 has a function that is uncertain. The DNA of the CDR3 is TGCGCCAGCAGTCACCCGGCGTTCTCCCTATCCTACGAGCAGTACTTC. It encodes CASSHPAFSLSYEQYF.